The sequence of this T cell receptor (beta chain) was determined in a study of blood T cell repertoires in COVID-19. Study information: The United States, Italy and Spain provided the acute and convalescent COVID-19 samples. Sample material is recorded as cDNA or gDNA derived from T cells, B-cell-depleted T cells, or PBMCs.

In the source study's methods: By means of reference gene primer amplification, nucleated cell counts were estimated. The assay was immunoSEQ multiplex PCR, and TCRdb's table has in-frame clones only and misses some. That table is the source of V, J and clone size, and D and trimming were worked out from the DNA. There are approximately 260,000 clones in the sample; roughly three quarters occur only once, and over 3% lies in the top ten. Germline CDR1 and CDR2: LGHNT and FRNRAP. After removal of 4 bases from V and 13 bases from J, the junction contained 9 bases not matched to a gene. This CDR3 comprises 14 residues.

This receptor was taken from a woman aged 40 to 50 with active or convalescent COVID-19. Sequencing was performed on peripheral blood. The V call is TRBV12-5, the J call TRBJ1-4, with TRBD1 matching 10 bases. The CDR3 sequence is CASGSDRGLGGLFF. CDR3 DNA sequence: TGTGCTAGTGGTTCCGACAGGGGGCTTGGCGGACTGTTTTTT.